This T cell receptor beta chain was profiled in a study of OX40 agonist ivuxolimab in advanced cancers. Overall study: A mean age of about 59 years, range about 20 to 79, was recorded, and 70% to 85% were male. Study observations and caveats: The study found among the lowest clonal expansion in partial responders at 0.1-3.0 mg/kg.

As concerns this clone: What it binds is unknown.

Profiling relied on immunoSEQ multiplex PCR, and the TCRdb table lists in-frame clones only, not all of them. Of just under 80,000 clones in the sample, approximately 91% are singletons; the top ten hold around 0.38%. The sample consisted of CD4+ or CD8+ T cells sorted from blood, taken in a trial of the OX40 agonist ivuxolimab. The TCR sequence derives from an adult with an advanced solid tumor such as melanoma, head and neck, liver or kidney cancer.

The CDR3 region is CASSLASSREYPYEQYF. CDR3 bases: TGTGCCAGCAGCTTGGCGAGTAGCAGGGAGTATCCCTACGAGCAGTACTTC. The chain carries TRBV5-5 and TRBJ2-7; D is possibly TRBD1 or TRBD2 (5 bases each). Germline values: CDR1 SGHKS, CDR2 YYEKEE (reference sequence). V lost 0 bases, J lost 2 bases, and 18 bases lay in between. The CDR3 sequence is 17 residues long. The variable domain in full, completed from reference TRBV5-5 and TRBJ2-7, reads DAGVTQSPTHLIKTRGQQVTLRCSPISGHKSVSWYQQVLGQGPQFIFQYYEKEERGRGNFPDRFSARQFPNYSSELNVNALLLGDSALYLCASSLASSREYPYEQYFGPGTRLTVT.